This entry is about one T cell receptor beta chain. This entry belongs to a study of CD8 T cells in Susac syndrome. Germline V CDR1 and CDR2: MNHNY, SVGAGI (reference sequence). The CDR3 loop spans 15 amino acids. Trimming removed 0 bases at V and 5 bases at J, with 14 bases between. CD8+ and CD4+ T cells from blood underwent TCR beta sequencing. Healthy donors served as the controls. They were matched for age and sex. Reverse transcription of about 0.5 to 1 ug RNA used random hexamers. TCR beta CDR3 was amplified by immunoSEQ covering 54 Vbeta and 13 Jbeta. TCRdb fed the immunoSEQ multiplex PCR reads into MiXCR, producing one record per CDR3 protein. The data hold 120,000 or so distinct CDR3 sequences, with about 95% observed a single time.

The clonotype was recovered from a human donor in good health. This chain uses TRBV6-6 with TRBJ2-7; D is possibly TRBD2 (5 bases). The sequenced sample consisted of CD4+ T cells from PBMCs. The CDR3 DNA is TGTGCCAGCAGTTACTCCTCCCCCCCCGGGGACGAGCAGTACTTC. Protein product: CASSYSSPPGDEQYF.